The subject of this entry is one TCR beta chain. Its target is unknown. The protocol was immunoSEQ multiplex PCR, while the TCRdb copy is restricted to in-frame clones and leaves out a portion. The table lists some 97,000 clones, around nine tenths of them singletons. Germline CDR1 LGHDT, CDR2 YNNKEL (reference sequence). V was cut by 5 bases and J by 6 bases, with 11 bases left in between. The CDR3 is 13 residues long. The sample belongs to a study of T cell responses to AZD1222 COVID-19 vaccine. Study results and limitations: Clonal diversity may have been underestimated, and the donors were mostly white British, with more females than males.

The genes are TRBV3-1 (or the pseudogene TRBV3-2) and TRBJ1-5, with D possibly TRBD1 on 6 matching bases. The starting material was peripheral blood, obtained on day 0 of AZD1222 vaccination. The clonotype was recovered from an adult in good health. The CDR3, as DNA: TGTGCCAGCAGCGCAAACAGGGTTCAGCCCCAGCATTTT. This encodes CASSANRVQPQHF.